These 19 T cell receptor beta chains were sequenced from one sample in a study of cytomegalovirus exposure and HLA in healthy donors. Vbeta (60) and Jbeta (13) primers were used in the PCR. Sequencing used immunoSEQ multiplex PCR; TCRdb keeps in-frame clones, though not all of them. The profile shows 150,000 or so clones, 74% of them singletons. The sequenced sample consisted of PBMCs. These receptors all come from a man aged 18 to 29 in good health and CMV-seropositive.

A word on this clone: The same CDR3 is also encoded by other DNA sequences in this sample. The CDR3 region has the DNA TGTGCCAGCAGTTACCGGGGTTCCGGCACAGATACGCAGTATTTT. Translated: CASSYRGSGTDTQYF. The rearrangement links TRBV6-5 to TRBJ2-3, with a weak D call TRBD2 (5 bases). Germline CDR1 reads MNHEY; CDR2 reads SVGAGI. The V end lost 2 bases, the J end lost 1 base, and 10 bases lay between the germline ends. The CDR3 consists of 15 residues.

The rearrangement uses TRBV7-6 and TRBJ2-5, with D perhaps matching TRBD2 (5 bases). Germline values: CDR1 SGHVS, CDR2 FNYEAQ. The germline V and J ends were trimmed by 5 bases and 4 bases, with 14 bases remaining between them. There are 14 residues in the CDR3. CDR3 residues: CASSPPWTGETQYF. CDR3 coding DNA: TGTGCCAGCAGCCCGCCCTGGACTGGAGAGACCCAGTACTTC.

This clone was counted a few times. V usage is TRBV2 and J usage is TRBJ1-2; D is unclear. Germline assignment: CDR1 SNHLY and CDR2 FYNNEI. This CDR3 has 15 residues. Between the trimmed V and J ends, which lost 3 bases and 2 bases, there was a span of 13 bases. The CDR3 region is CASSDGGHRNYGYTF. In nucleotides, the CDR3 is TGTGCCAGCAGTGATGGCGGGCACAGAAACTATGGCTACACCTTC.

The sample holds one count of this clone. The chain recombines TRBV6-6 with TRBJ1-5; possibly TRBD1 for D (5 bases). The CDR3 has 15 residues. CDR1 and CDR2 from the germline V gene are MNHNY and SVGAGI (reference sequence). Trimming stripped 6 bases from V and 3 bases from J, with 15 bases between. CDR3 bases: TGTGCCAGCAGCCCCTCTCAGGGACTCAATCAGCCCCAGCATTTT. Residues: CASSPSQGLNQPQHF.

A few counts support this clone. The rearrangement joins TRBV4-3 to TRBJ2-5; D perhaps matches TRBD2 (5 bases). This CDR3 comprises 14 residues. The germline V gene encodes CDR1 LGHNA and CDR2 YSLEER. The V and J ends lost 3 bases and 7 bases respectively, with 15 bases between them. Here the CDR3 reads CASSQARGGGTQYF. DNA for the CDR3: TGCGCCAGCAGCCAGGCCCGAGGAGGCGGGACCCAGTACTTC.

The chain links TRBV27 to TRBJ2-3; 9 nucleotides match TRBD2. Trimming took 0 bases from V and 1 from J; bases not matched to a gene: 8. CDR1 and CDR2 from the germline V gene are MNHEY and SMNVEV (reference sequence). There are 18 residues in the CDR3. CDR3 in amino acids: CASSLSGGGREGTDTQYF. The CDR3 DNA reads as TGTGCCAGCAGTTTATCTGGAGGCGGGAGGGAGGGCACAGATACGCAGTATTTT.

This clone was detected a few times. The CDR3 nucleotides read TGTGCCAGCAGCCCAGGACAGCTAGAAGCTTTCTTT. Protein product: CASSPGQLEAFF. The gene calls are TRBV5-6 and TRBJ1-1, with D tentatively TRBD1 (6 bases). The germline CDR1 and CDR2 sequences are SGHDT and YYEEEE. Trimming left V 4 bases short and J 8 bases short, with 12 bases between. This CDR3 region has 12 residues.

The genes are TRBV28 and TRBJ1-1; 8 bases line up with TRBD1. Losses at the gene ends were 3 bases for V and 11 bases for J; bases not matched to a gene: 8. This CDR3 is 13 amino acids long. Per germline, CDR1 MDHEN and CDR2 SYDVKM. CDR3 residues: CASSLRQGADAFF. Written as DNA, the CDR3 is TGTGCCAGCAGTTTGCGGCAGGGGGCGGACGCTTTCTTT.

With respect to this clone: No conserved phenylalanine or tryptophan is present at the end of the CDR3, so a read error is the likely explanation. V and J are TRBV2 and TRBJ2-4; TRBD1 aligns across 9 bases. The CDR3 has 14 residues. CDR1 and CDR2 from the germline V gene are SNHLY and FYNNEI. After removal of 5 bases from V and 6 bases from J, the junction contained 5 bases not matched to a gene. The CDR3 coding sequence is TGTGCCAGCAGTCCCGGGACAGGGAGAAACATTCAGTACGTC. This translates into CASSPGTGRNIQYV.

The chain couples TRBV18 to TRBJ1-1; perhaps TRBD1 as D (5 bases). V was clipped by 0 bases and J by 6 bases, with 11 bases between them. Germline CDR1 reads KGHSH; CDR2 reads LQKENI. CDR3 length: 14 residues. CDR3 nucleotide sequence: TGTGCCAGCTCACCACCGAAAGGGGCGGCTGAAGCTTTCTTT. Amino acid sequence: CASSPPKGAAEAFF.

Only a few counts were recorded for this clone. V usage is TRBV6-1 and J usage is TRBJ1-4, with TRBD1 matching over 7 bases. Trimming cost V 8 bases and J 6 bases; bases outside gene matches: 6. The CDR3 is 13 residues long. The germline V gene encodes CDR1 MNHNS and CDR2 SASEGT. The CDR3 sequence: CASQGRGYEKLFF. Written as DNA, the CDR3 is TGTGCCAGCCAGGGCAGGGGGTATGAAAAACTGTTTTTT.

The chain combines TRBV29-1 with TRBJ2-7, with D maybe TRBD1 (6 bases). The CDR3 is made up of 12 amino acids. Germline assignment: CDR1 SQVTM and CDR2 ANQGSEA. V dropped 4 bases and J dropped 4 bases, with 11 bases sitting between them. The CDR3 DNA reads as TGCAGCGTTGTCCCGAGGGGGTACGAGCAGTACTTC. Translated: CSVVPRGYEQYF.

The rearrangement links TRBV5-1 to TRBJ1-5, with a weak D call TRBD1 (5 bases). Germline-derived CDR1 and CDR2 are SGHRS and YFSETQ. Trimming pared 1 base from V and 7 bases from J, leaving 9 bases between. This CDR3 is built from 13 residues. CDR3 residues: CASSLRQGQPQHF. The CDR3 bases are TGCGCCAGCAGCTTGAGGCAGGGCCAGCCCCAGCATTTT.

This chain connects TRBV27 to TRBJ2-5; D possibly corresponds to TRBD2 (5 bases). Germline CDR1 reads MNHEY; CDR2 reads SMNVEV (reference sequence). V was clipped by 1 base and J by 4 bases, with 10 bases between them. CDR3 size: 14 residues. The DNA for the CDR3 is TGTGCCAGCAGTTTATTAGGCGGGCTAGAGACCCAGTACTTC. It yields the protein CASSLLGGLETQYF.

The DNA for the CDR3 is TGTGCCAGCAGCTTAGCCCCTCTACAGGGCAAAGAGACCCAGTACTTC. Protein product: CASSLAPLQGKETQYF. The V and J genes are TRBV7-6 and TRBJ2-5; possible D gene TRBD1, 6 bases. V was cut by 0 bases and J by 3 bases, with 14 bases left in between. The length of the CDR3 is 16 residues. The germline CDR1 and CDR2 sequences are SGHVS and FNYEAQ.

The CDR3 reads CASSLGNSGANVLTF. Written as DNA, the CDR3 is TGCGCCAGCAGCTTGGGTAACTCTGGGGCCAACGTCCTGACTTTC. V and J are TRBV5-1 and TRBJ2-6; D is uncertain. Germline V gives CDR1 SGHRS, CDR2 YFSETQ. V was pared by 0 bases and J by 0 bases, with 4 bases between. The CDR3 totals 15 residues. Looking up the rest from reference TRBV5-1 and TRBJ2-6 gives the full variable domain: KAGVTQTPRYLIKTRGQQVTLSCSPISGHRSVSWYQQTPGQGLQFLFEYFSETQRNKGNFPGRFSGRQFSNSRSEMNVSTLELGDSALYLCASSLGNSGANVLTFGAGSRLTVL.

As to this clone: An end of the junction differs from the germline gene, which may be a read error. V is TRBV6-4 and J is TRBJ2-2, with a tentative D call TRBD2 (6 bases). The germline V gene has CDR1 MRHNA and CDR2 SNTAGT. This CDR3 has 16 amino acids. The CDR3 here is CACSDSGSGNTGELFF. In DNA form, the CDR3 reads TGTGCCTGCAGTGACTCTGGTAGCGGGAACACCGGGGAGCTGTTTTTT.

This clone was counted only a few times. The J gene is TRBJ1-4, the V gene TRBV13; TRBD1 matches 9 bases. V lost 5 bases to trimming and J lost 6 bases; unmatched junction nucleotides: 7. Germline loops: CDR1 PRHDT, CDR2 FYEKMQ (reference sequence). The length of the CDR3 is 15 residues. In nucleotides, the CDR3 is TGTGCCAGCAGCGGACCGGGACAGGGTGATGAAAAACTGTTTTTT. It yields the protein CASSGPGQGDEKLFF.

The table lists this clone with a few counts. One end of the junction is discordant with germline, which a read error may explain. V usage is TRBV27 and J usage is TRBJ1-2; TRBD1 might be the D (5 bases). The CDR3 sequence is 9 residues long. Germline CDR1 MNHEY, CDR2 SMNVEV (reference sequence). The CDR3 DNA follows: TGCAGGGTAGCCGGTGGCTACACCTTC. It codes for CRVAGGYTF.